These T cell receptor beta chains were read from a single sample in a study of shared clonotypes between healthy human individuals. TCRdb's copy holds only in-frame clones and misses some; the assay was immunoSEQ multiplex PCR. The sample includes about 680,000 clones, roughly nine tenths seen only once; the top ten take 24%. Specimen: naive CD8+ T cells sorted from blood. The receptors originated from a man aged 25-40 years in good health. CDR3s include the opening cysteine and the closing phenylalanine or tryptophan. Each record gives: CDR3 protein, CDR3 DNA, V gene, J gene, clone size, D gene. The D gene is left open where the match is weak. Some rows mark clone size as missing; the rest say once, few, many or name a class of expanded clone.

CDR3aa: CASTSAGHADTQYF; CDR3nt: TGCGCCAGCACGTCGGCGGGTCACGCAGATACGCAGTATTTT; v_gene: TRBV4-1; j_gene: TRBJ2-3; abundance: once; d_gene: -
CDR3aa: CASSSRKEADTQYF; CDR3nt: TGTGCCAGCAGCTCCCGTAAGGAAGCGGATACGCAGTATTTT; v_gene: TRBV11-3; j_gene: TRBJ2-3; abundance: -; d_gene: -
CDR3aa: CASSPRGSGANVLTF; CDR3nt: TGTGCCAGTAGTCCACGAGGCTCTGGGGCCAACGTCCTGACTTTC; v_gene: TRBV19; j_gene: TRBJ2-6; abundance: -; d_gene: -
CDR3aa: CASSYGAGGSDTQYF; CDR3nt: TGTGCCAGCAGTTATGGGGCGGGAGGCTCAGATACGCAGTATTTT; v_gene: TRBV27; j_gene: TRBJ2-3; abundance: -; d_gene: TRBD2
CDR3aa: CARGDRGTDETYEQYF; CDR3nt: TGTGCCAGAGGGGATCGAGGGACAGACGAGACGTACGAGCAGTACTTC; v_gene: TRBV2; j_gene: TRBJ2-7; abundance: -; d_gene: TRBD1
CDR3aa: CASSPVMLGGQPQHF; CDR3nt: TGTGCCAGCAGCCCCGTAATGTTGGGCGGTCAGCCCCAGCATTTT; v_gene: TRBV6-5; j_gene: TRBJ1-5; abundance: few; d_gene: -
CDR3aa: CASSFGMNTEAFF; CDR3nt: TGTGCCAGCAGTTTCGGCATGAACACTGAAGCTTTCTTT; v_gene: TRBV27; j_gene: TRBJ1-1; abundance: -; d_gene: -
CDR3aa: CASTLGGLYTGELFF; CDR3nt: TGTGCCAGCACCCTCGGGGGGCTTTACACCGGGGAGCTGTTTTTT; v_gene: TRBV28; j_gene: TRBJ2-2; abundance: -; d_gene: -
CDR3aa: CASSPTETSTDTQYF; CDR3nt: TGTGCCAGCAGCCCGACAGAGACTAGCACAGATACGCAGTATTTT; v_gene: TRBV14; j_gene: TRBJ2-3; abundance: -; d_gene: -
CDR3aa: CASSLAKREGRETQYF; CDR3nt: TGTGCCAGCAGCTTAGCGAAGCGGGAGGGCCGAGAGACCCAGTACTTC; v_gene: TRBV7-9; j_gene: TRBJ2-5; abundance: -; d_gene: TRBD2
CDR3aa: CASSFGGNTIYF; CDR3nt: TGTGCCAGCAGCTTCGGTGGAAACACCATATATTTT; v_gene: TRBV13; j_gene: TRBJ1-3; abundance: -; d_gene: -
CDR3aa: CASSVGSAHYEQYF; CDR3nt: TGTGCCAGCAGCGTAGGGTCAGCTCACTACGAGCAGTACTTC; v_gene: TRBV9; j_gene: TRBJ2-7; abundance: -; d_gene: -
CDR3aa: CASSQVQGTECTF; CDR3nt: TGCGCCAGCAGCCAAGTTCAGGGAACGGAATGCACCTTC; v_gene: TRBV4-3; j_gene: TRBJ1-2; abundance: -; d_gene: -
CDR3aa: CASSADRDSTDTQYF; CDR3nt: TGTGCCAGCAGCGCGGACAGGGATAGCACAGATACGCAGTATTTT; v_gene: TRBV9; j_gene: TRBJ2-3; abundance: -; d_gene: TRBD1
CDR3aa: CASTGGKAYEQYF; CDR3nt: TGTGCCAGCACGGGCGGGAAGGCTTACGAGCAGTACTTC; v_gene: TRBV7-9; j_gene: TRBJ2-7; abundance: -; d_gene: -
CDR3aa: CASSQAPGESTTEAFF; CDR3nt: TGCGCCAGCAGCCAAGCTCCAGGGGAATCTACGACTGAAGCTTTCTTT; v_gene: TRBV4-1; j_gene: TRBJ1-1; abundance: -; d_gene: -
CDR3aa: CASSPSDGVNTEAFF; CDR3nt: TGTGCCAGCAGCCCGTCAGACGGAGTTAACACTGAAGCTTTCTTT; v_gene: TRBV11-2; j_gene: TRBJ1-1; abundance: -; d_gene: -
CDR3aa: CASKTGGSYNEQFF; CDR3nt: TGTGCCAGCAAGACGGGAGGATCCTACAATGAGCAGTTCTTC; v_gene: TRBV6-5; j_gene: TRBJ2-1; abundance: -; d_gene: TRBD2
CDR3aa: CASSETTTGRVGKLFF; CDR3nt: TGTGCCAGCAGTGAAACCACGACAGGGCGAGTTGGAAAACTGTTTTTT; v_gene: TRBV6-1; j_gene: TRBJ1-4; abundance: -; d_gene: TRBD1
CDR3aa: CASSLRGPREQYF; CDR3nt: TGTGCCAGCAGTTTGAGGGGCCCTCGCGAGCAGTACTTC; v_gene: TRBV27; j_gene: TRBJ2-7; abundance: once; d_gene: -
CDR3aa: CASSFRGGDSDTGELFF; CDR3nt: TGTGCCAGCAGCTTTAGAGGGGGGGACAGCGACACCGGGGAGCTGTTTTTT; v_gene: TRBV13; j_gene: TRBJ2-2; abundance: -; d_gene: -
CDR3aa: CASRQDRVRTEAFF; CDR3nt: TGTGCCAGCCGTCAAGACAGGGTGCGCACTGAAGCTTTCTTT; v_gene: TRBV27; j_gene: TRBJ1-1; abundance: -; d_gene: TRBD1
CDR3aa: CASSSQEKSYEQYF; CDR3nt: TGTGCCAGCAGCTCCCAGGAGAAGTCCTACGAGCAGTACTTC; v_gene: TRBV7-9; j_gene: TRBJ2-7; abundance: -; d_gene: -
CDR3aa: CASSPRQLSVYEQFF; CDR3nt: TGTGCCAGCAGCCCCCGACAACTCTCGGTGTATGAGCAGTTCTTC; v_gene: TRBV7-9; j_gene: TRBJ2-1; abundance: -; d_gene: -
CDR3aa: CASSRRGNTEAFF; CDR3nt: TGCGCCAGCAGCCGCAGGGGGAACACTGAAGCTTTCTTT; v_gene: TRBV4-3; j_gene: TRBJ1-1; abundance: -; d_gene: -
CDR3aa: CASRPSATNEKLFF; CDR3nt: TGTGCCAGCAGGCCGTCGGCAACTAATGAAAAACTGTTTTTT; v_gene: TRBV11-2; j_gene: TRBJ1-4; abundance: -; d_gene: -
CDR3aa: CNVRDRQSTQYF; CDR3nt: TGCAACGTCCGGGACAGGCAATCGACCCAGTACTTC; v_gene: TRBV29-1; j_gene: TRBJ2-5; abundance: -; d_gene: TRBD1
CDR3aa: CASSLRSAGELFF; CDR3nt: TGTGCCAGCAGCTTGAGGTCGGCCGGGGAGCTGTTTTTT; v_gene: TRBV5-5; j_gene: TRBJ2-2; abundance: -; d_gene: -
CDR3aa: CASSRGAGGNQPQHF; CDR3nt: TGTGCCAGCAGCCGGGGGGCGGGGGGCAATCAGCCCCAGCATTTT; v_gene: TRBV11-2; j_gene: TRBJ1-5; abundance: -; d_gene: -
CDR3aa: CASSLPASTDTQYF; CDR3nt: TGTGCCAGCAGCTTGCCGGCTAGCACAGATACGCAGTATTTT; v_gene: TRBV5-5; j_gene: TRBJ2-3; abundance: -; d_gene: -
CDR3aa: CASTRGPNTEAFF; CDR3nt: TGTGCCAGCACCCGGGGCCCGAACACTGAAGCTTTCTTT; v_gene: TRBV9; j_gene: TRBJ1-1; abundance: -; d_gene: -
CDR3aa: CASSEGQGASYEQYF; CDR3nt: TGTGCCAGCAGTGAAGGACAGGGCGCCTCCTACGAGCAGTACTTC; v_gene: TRBV6-1; j_gene: TRBJ2-7; abundance: -; d_gene: TRBD1
CDR3aa: CASSFLPSGDPFSYNEQFF; CDR3nt: TGTGCCAGCAGTTTTCTCCCAAGCGGAGACCCTTTCTCCTACAATGAGCAGTTCTTC; v_gene: TRBV27; j_gene: TRBJ2-1; abundance: -; d_gene: -
CDR3aa: CASSEGTDVGYTF; CDR3nt: TGTGCCAGCAGTGAAGGGACGGATGTTGGCTACACCTTC; v_gene: TRBV6-1; j_gene: TRBJ1-2; abundance: -; d_gene: -
CDR3aa: CASSRGDTSSYEQYF; CDR3nt: TGTGCCAGCAGCCGGGGGGACACCAGCTCCTACGAGCAGTACTTC; v_gene: TRBV13; j_gene: TRBJ2-7; abundance: -; d_gene: -
CDR3aa: CASSTLGRALAETYNEQFF; CDR3nt: TGTGCCAGCAGTACCCTTGGCCGCGCACTAGCGGAAACCTACAATGAGCAGTTCTTC; v_gene: TRBV28; j_gene: TRBJ2-1; abundance: -; d_gene: TRBD2
CDR3aa: CSVEGTSGSSYNEQFF; CDR3nt: TGCAGCGTTGAAGGGACTAGCGGAAGCTCCTACAATGAGCAGTTCTTC; v_gene: TRBV29-1; j_gene: TRBJ2-1; abundance: -; d_gene: TRBD2
CDR3aa: CASSLVDSGRGYEQYF; CDR3nt: TGTGCCAGCAGCTTGGTGGACAGCGGGAGGGGCTACGAGCAGTACTTC; v_gene: TRBV5-4; j_gene: TRBJ2-7; abundance: -; d_gene: TRBD2
CDR3aa: CASSGLAGEYEQYF; CDR3nt: TGTGCCAGCAGCGGACTAGCGGGAGAGTACGAGCAGTACTTC; v_gene: TRBV7-9; j_gene: TRBJ2-7; abundance: -; d_gene: TRBD2
CDR3aa: CASSTTETSYEQYF; CDR3nt: TGTGCCAGCAGTACTACAGAGACGAGCTACGAGCAGTACTTC; v_gene: TRBV7-9; j_gene: TRBJ2-7; abundance: -; d_gene: -
CDR3aa: CASSLAHPDEQFF; CDR3nt: TGTGCCAGCAGCTTAGCCCACCCCGATGAGCAGTTCTTC; v_gene: TRBV7-9; j_gene: TRBJ2-1; abundance: -; d_gene: -
CDR3aa: CASRNTPGLNEQFF; CDR3nt: TGTGCCAGTAGAAATACTCCGGGCCTGAATGAGCAGTTCTTC; v_gene: TRBV19; j_gene: TRBJ2-1; abundance: -; d_gene: -
CDR3aa: CASSMGPRDFHYEQYF; CDR3nt: TGTGCCAGTAGTATGGGACCTCGGGACTTCCACTACGAGCAGTACTTC; v_gene: TRBV19; j_gene: TRBJ2-7; abundance: once; d_gene: -
CDR3aa: CASSFLGEDYEQYF; CDR3nt: TGTGCCAGCAGCTTTCTCGGCGAGGACTACGAGCAGTACTTC; v_gene: TRBV5-4; j_gene: TRBJ2-7; abundance: -; d_gene: -
CDR3aa: CASSFLQIAHLNEQFF; CDR3nt: TGTGCCAGCAGCTTCCTACAAATCGCACATCTCAATGAGCAGTTCTTC; v_gene: TRBV7-2; j_gene: TRBJ2-1; abundance: -; d_gene: -
CDR3aa: CASSLGVLQGDEQFF; CDR3nt: TGTGCCAGCAGTTTAGGTGTGTTGCAGGGCGATGAGCAGTTCTTC; v_gene: TRBV28; j_gene: TRBJ2-1; abundance: -; d_gene: -
CDR3aa: CASSSTSRGEKLFF; CDR3nt: TGTGCCAGCAGTTCAACTTCCAGGGGGGAAAAACTGTTTTTT; v_gene: TRBV27; j_gene: TRBJ1-4; abundance: -; d_gene: TRBD1
CDR3aa: CASSSRQGSTYEQYF; CDR3nt: TGTGCCAGCAGTTCTCGACAGGGGTCAACCTACGAGCAGTACTTC; v_gene: TRBV27; j_gene: TRBJ2-7; abundance: -; d_gene: TRBD1
CDR3aa: CASSLESNEQFF; CDR3nt: TGTGCCAGCAGCTTAGAATCCAATGAGCAGTTCTTC; v_gene: TRBV7-6; j_gene: TRBJ2-1; abundance: once; d_gene: -
CDR3aa: CASSETRDRSEQYF; CDR3nt: TGCGCCAGCAGCGAAACCCGGGACAGGTCTGAGCAGTACTTC; v_gene: TRBV4-3; j_gene: TRBJ2-7; abundance: -; d_gene: TRBD1
CDR3aa: CASSLVLSSSGNTIYF; CDR3nt: TGCGCCAGCAGCTTGGTCCTCAGTAGCTCTGGAAACACCATATATTTT; v_gene: TRBV5-1; j_gene: TRBJ1-3; abundance: -; d_gene: -
CDR3aa: CASSLGENTEAFF; CDR3nt: TGTGCCAGCAGCTTAGGCGAGAACACTGAAGCTTTCTTT; v_gene: TRBV7-8; j_gene: TRBJ1-1; abundance: -; d_gene: -
CDR3aa: CSVVGSGENYEQYF; CDR3nt: TGCAGCGTAGTCGGTTCCGGGGAAAACTACGAGCAGTACTTC; v_gene: TRBV29-1; j_gene: TRBJ2-7; abundance: -; d_gene: -